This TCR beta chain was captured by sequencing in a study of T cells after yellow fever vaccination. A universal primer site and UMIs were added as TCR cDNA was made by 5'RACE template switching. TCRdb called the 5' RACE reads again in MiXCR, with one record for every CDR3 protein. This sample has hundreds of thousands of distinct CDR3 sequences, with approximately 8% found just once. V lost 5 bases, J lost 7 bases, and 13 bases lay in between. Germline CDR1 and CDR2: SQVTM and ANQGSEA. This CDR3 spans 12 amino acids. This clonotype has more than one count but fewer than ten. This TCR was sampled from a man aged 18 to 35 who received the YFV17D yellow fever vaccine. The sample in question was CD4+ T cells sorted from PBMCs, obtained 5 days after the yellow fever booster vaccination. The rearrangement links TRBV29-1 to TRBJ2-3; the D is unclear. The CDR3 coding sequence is TGCAGCGTTCATGAGTACTCTTATACGCAGTATTTT. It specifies CSVHEYSYTQYF.